The 30 T cell receptor beta chains below were found in one sample sequenced in a study of identical twins. TCRdb processed the 5' RACE reads anew with MiXCR; each CDR3 protein has one entry. Of 470,000 or so distinct CDR3 sequences in the sample, about 24% were seen once. In addition, the sample was reused for a study of T cells expressing NK-cell markers.

Sequencing was done on a sample of CD4+ T cells sorted from blood. The receptors were gathered from a woman younger than 35 in good health.

The table lists this clonotype with a few counts. This sequence joins TRBV7-9 and TRBJ2-2, with D hard to call. The CDR3 is 14 amino acids. Germline V gene sequence: CDR1 SEHNR, CDR2 FQNEAQ (reference sequence). V shed 3 bases and J shed 3 bases, with 8 bases lying between them. CDR3 sequence (DNA): TGTGCCAGCAGCTTGTCTATCCACACCGGGGAGCTGTTTTTT. Its protein is CASSLSIHTGELFF. Supplemented by reference TRBV7-9 and TRBJ2-2, the full variable domain reads DTGVSQNPRHKITKRGQNVTFRCDPISEHNRLYWYRQTLGQGPEFLTYFQNEAQLEKSRLLSDRFSAERPKGSFSTLEIQRTEQGDSAMYLCASSLSIHTGELFFGEGSRLTVL.

This clonotype was detected only a few times. This sequence joins TRBV20-1 and TRBJ1-3, with unresolved D. The germline V and J ends were trimmed by 1 base and 0 bases, with 7 bases remaining between them. The germline V gene has CDR1 DFQATT and CDR2 SNEGSKA (reference sequence). The CDR3 runs 14 residues. In DNA form, the CDR3 reads TGCAGTGCTAGAGGCCCCAGCTCTGGAAACACCATATATTTT. Amino acid sequence: CSARGPSSGNTIYF.

V is TRBV12-3 or TRBV12-4 and J is TRBJ2-7, with D perhaps TRBD2 (5 bases). Trimming shortened V by 4 bases and J by 6 bases, and 13 bases separated the two germline ends. CDR3 length equals 13 residues. The CDR3 sequence is CASSYVNRGEQYF. CDR3 in DNA: TGTGCCAGCAGTTACGTAAACCGGGGCGAGCAGTACTTC.

The chain has TRBV18 and TRBJ2-7, with 8 bases that match TRBD2. The trim removed 4 bases at V and 6 bases at J, leaving 8 bases unmatched. The CDR3 loop spans 14 amino acids. The germline V gene has CDR1 KGHSH and CDR2 LQKENI. CDR3 coding DNA: TGTGCCAGCTCACAACAGGGACTAGAAGGCGAGCAGTACTTC. Its translation is CASSQQGLEGEQYF. The full variable domain, in which reference TRBV18 and TRBJ2-7 provide the parts outside the CDR3, is NAGVMQNPRHLVRRRGQEARLRCSPMKGHSHVYWYRQLPEEGLKFMVYLQKENIIDESGMPKERFSAEFPKEGPSILRIQQVVRGDSAAYFCASSQQGLEGEQYFGPGTRLTVT.

The table lists this clonotype with a few counts. V gene TRBV5-1 combines with J gene TRBJ2-7; perhaps TRBD1 as D (5 bases). The V end lost 0 bases, the J end lost 0 bases, and 7 bases lay between the germline ends. The CDR3 is made up of 14 amino acids. Germline assignment: CDR1 SGHRS and CDR2 YFSETQ. The CDR3 DNA sequence: TGCGCCAGCAGCTTGGACGGACACTCCTACGAGCAGTACTTC. Its translation: CASSLDGHSYEQYF.

This clonotype has only a few counts. The chain joins TRBV24-1 to TRBJ2-2; a possible D gene is TRBD1 (5 bases). Trimming pared 3 bases from V and 6 bases from J, leaving 13 bases between. From germline, CDR1 is KGHDR and CDR2 SFDVKD. The CDR3 is made up of 15 amino acids. This CDR3 is CATSDAGNVAGELFF. The CDR3 bases are TGTGCCACCAGTGATGCAGGGAATGTCGCCGGGGAGCTGTTTTTT.

This clonotype was picked up one time. The V and J genes are TRBV12-3 or TRBV12-4 and TRBJ2-5; D call uncertain. CDR3 length: 13 residues. The V end was cut by 2 bases, the J end by 3 bases, with 7 bases between. The CDR3 here is CASSLRVEETQYF. CDR3 bases: TGTGCCAGCAGTTTAAGAGTGGAAGAGACCCAGTACTTC.

This CDR3 is CASHGGGQGRYGYTF. DNA of the CDR3: TGTGCCAGCCACGGGGGGGGGCAGGGTCGGTATGGCTACACCTTC. The chain is built from TRBV25-1 and TRBJ1-2; D perhaps matches TRBD1 (6 bases). Trimming stripped 8 bases from V and 5 bases from J, with 21 bases between. Germline CDR1 reads MGHDK; CDR2 reads SYGVNS. CDR3 size: 15 residues.

The sample holds a few counts of this clonotype. The V gene is TRBV9, the J gene TRBJ2-7, with D perhaps matching TRBD1 or TRBD2 (5 bases each). There are 13 residues in the CDR3. Trimming cost V 3 bases and J 3 bases, with 10 bases left between them. Per the germline V gene, CDR1 is SGDLS and CDR2 is YYNGEE. In DNA form, the CDR3 reads TGTGCCAGCAGCGCGGGGCTAGACTACGAGCAGTACTTC. Encoded protein: CASSAGLDYEQYF.

The chain couples TRBV12-3 or TRBV12-4 to TRBJ2-3; the D call may be TRBD1 or TRBD2 (6 bases each). The CDR3 extends over 15 amino acids. The germline V and J ends were trimmed by 5 bases and 3 bases, with 15 bases remaining between them. The CDR3 nucleotides are TGTGCCAGCAGTGAGGGGGGCCGACAGACAGATACGCAGTATTTT. Amino acids: CASSEGGRQTDTQYF.

The table lists this clonotype with many counts. The chain couples TRBV6-2 or TRBV6-3 to TRBJ2-1; D perhaps matches TRBD1 (7 bases). CDR3 length: 11 residues. The V gene lost 6 bases and the J gene lost 9 bases, with 9 bases spanning the gap. Germline CDR1 is MNHEY and CDR2 is SVGEGT. The CDR3 region has the DNA TGTGCCAGCAGGCAGGGGGGTGAGCAGTTCTTC. This codes for CASRQGGEQFF.

The chain carries TRBV6-1 and TRBJ1-2; D may be TRBD1 (5 bases). The CDR3 sequence is 15 residues long. The ends were cut back, 5 bases at V and 2 bases at J, with 15 bases in the middle. CDR1 is MNHNS and CDR2 is SASEGT in the germline V gene. CDR3 region: CASSKTESSNYGYTF. CDR3 in DNA: TGTGCCAGCAGTAAGACAGAGTCCTCAAACTATGGCTACACCTTC.

This clonotype was seen a handful of times. The chain recombines TRBV4-2 with TRBJ1-1; a possible D gene is TRBD1 (5 bases). Trimming left V 0 bases short and J 3 bases short, with 8 bases between. Germline V gene sequence: CDR1 LGHNA, CDR2 YNFKEQ. CDR3 length: 14 amino acids. The CDR3 is CASSQEKGHTEAFF. The CDR3 nucleotides are TGTGCCAGCAGCCAAGAGAAGGGACACACTGAAGCTTTCTTT.

The chain recombines TRBV5-1 with TRBJ1-1; D unclear. Germline lookup yields CDR1 SGHRS and CDR2 YFSETQ. V was cut by 4 bases and J by 7 bases, with 20 bases left in between. This CDR3 spans 15 amino acids. In DNA, the CDR3 is TGCGCCAGCAGCCGGTTCGTGGCGGGTAAAGTTGAAGCTTTCTTT. It translates to CASSRFVAGKVEAFF.

There are a few counts of this clonotype. This chain connects TRBV12-3 or TRBV12-4 to TRBJ1-2, with D possibly TRBD1 on 5 matching bases. Trimming took off 7 bases at V and 5 bases at J, with 17 bases between the two ends. The CDR3 runs to 14 residues. The CDR3 DNA reads TGTGCCAGCACCCTGGGGGGTCTTCCTTATGGCTACACCTTC. Translation: CASTLGGLPYGYTF.

This clonotype was seen many times. V and J are TRBV5-1 and TRBJ2-2; possible D gene TRBD1, 7 bases. The CDR3 extends over 16 amino acids. V shed 4 bases and J shed 4 bases, with 17 bases lying between them. Germline loops: CDR1 SGHRS, CDR2 YFSETQ. In DNA, the CDR3 is TGCGCCAGCAGCCCGCGACAGGGAGGAGGCACCGGGGAGCTGTTTTTT. This codes for CASSPRQGGGTGELFF.

J is TRBJ2-1 and V is TRBV12-3 or TRBV12-4; 10 nucleotides agree with TRBD2. After removal of 3 bases from V and 7 bases from J, the junction contained 12 bases not matched to a gene. There are 17 residues in the CDR3. CDR3 sequence (DNA): TGTGCCAGCAGTTTTGCAGCGGGAGGGTATCTGAGGAATGAGCAGTTCTTC. Encoded protein: CASSFAAGGYLRNEQFF.

The chain carries TRBV7-6 and TRBJ2-1, with TRBD2 matching over 11 bases. V dropped 0 bases and J dropped 4; count of bases not matched to a gene: 20. Germline V gene lookup returns CDR1 SGHVS and CDR2 FNYEAQ. The CDR3 spans 22 residues. CDR3 sequence: CASSLAPRSGPGTSGRYNEQFF. Written as DNA, the CDR3 is TGTGCCAGCAGCTTAGCGCCCAGATCGGGCCCCGGGACTAGCGGAAGATACAATGAGCAGTTCTTC. Full variable domain (missing parts from reference TRBV7-6 and TRBJ2-1): GAGVSQSPRYKVTKRGQDVALRCDPISGHVSLYWYRQALGQGPEFLTYFNYEAQQDKSGLPNDRFSAERPEGSISTLTIQRTEQRDSAMYRCASSLAPRSGPGTSGRYNEQFFGPGTRLTVL.

This chain links TRBV11-3 with TRBJ2-5; either TRBD1 or TRBD2 may supply D (5 bases each). Trimming stripped 4 bases from V and 5 bases from J, with 14 bases between. CDR3 length equals 14 residues. Germline V gene lookup returns CDR1 SGHNT and CDR2 YENEEA. CDR3 sequence (DNA): TGTGCCAGCAGCTCCGGACAAAGAGGGGAGACCCAGTACTTC. It specifies CASSSGQRGETQYF.

This clonotype was observed a handful of times. The CDR3 loop is CASSEPGALKFGYTF. DNA of the CDR3: TGTGCCAGCAGTGAACCGGGGGCCCTTAAGTTCGGCTACACCTTC. This sequence joins TRBV25-1 and TRBJ1-2; D is possibly TRBD1 (6 bases). The CDR3 is made up of 15 amino acids. Trimming pared 2 bases from V and 8 bases from J, leaving 18 bases between. CDR1 is MGHDK and CDR2 is SYGVNS in the germline V gene.

This clonotype has more than one count but fewer than ten. This chain uses TRBV20-1 with TRBJ2-1; no clear D gene. The V gene's germline CDR1 is DFQATT and CDR2 SNEGSKA (reference sequence). The CDR3 length is 13 residues. Trimming shortened V by 0 bases and J by 8 bases, and 11 bases separated the two germline ends. CDR3 sequence reads: CSARDRKVYEQFF. CDR3 in DNA: TGCAGTGCTAGAGATCGGAAGGTTTATGAGCAGTTCTTC.

At least ten counts were recorded for this clonotype. DNA of the CDR3: TGTGCCAGCAGCGAAACCATACTCCTGGCTCGCTATGGCTACACCTTC. This codes for CASSETILLARYGYTF. The gene calls are TRBV7-9 and TRBJ1-2; D gene uncertain. This CDR3 comprises 16 residues. The germline gives CDR1 SEHNR, CDR2 FQNEAQ (reference sequence). Trimming removed 5 bases at V and 4 bases at J, with 20 bases between.

Only a few counts were recorded for this clonotype. V gene TRBV12-3 or TRBV12-4 combines with J gene TRBJ2-7; TRBD1 is a possible D gene (6 bases). The CDR3 covers 15 residues. The germline V and J ends were trimmed by 7 bases and 9 bases, with 25 bases remaining between them. This CDR3 reads CASTTTTGTGTRQYF. The CDR3 DNA reads TGTGCCAGCACAACAACTACCGGCACAGGGACGAGGCAGTACTTC.

This clonotype was seen more than once but under ten times. The rearrangement joins TRBV18 to TRBJ2-5, with D perhaps matching TRBD1 (6 bases). Germline V gene sequence: CDR1 KGHSH, CDR2 LQKENI. Trimming pared 0 bases from V and 1 base from J, leaving 9 bases between. The CDR3 has 15 residues. CDR3 protein: CASSPPGQPQETQYF. In DNA form, the CDR3 reads TGTGCCAGCTCACCACCCGGACAGCCCCAAGAGACCCAGTACTTC.

The table lists this clonotype with a few counts. J is TRBJ1-5 and V is TRBV6-1; no clear D gene. CDR1 and CDR2 (germline): MNHNS, SASEGT. The CDR3 consists of 15 residues. The ends were cut back, 3 bases at V and 3 bases at J, with 12 bases in the middle. CDR3 in amino acids: CASSERGSPNQPQHF. In nucleotides, the CDR3 is TGTGCCAGCAGTGAGAGAGGTAGCCCCAATCAGCCCCAGCATTTT.

This clonotype showed up just a few times. The chain is built from TRBV7-9 and TRBJ1-2, with D uncertain. Per the germline V gene, CDR1 is SEHNR and CDR2 is FQNEAQ (reference sequence). The CDR3 runs to 14 residues. Deletions cut 4 bases from V and 9 bases from J, with 18 bases between. For the CDR3, the DNA is TGTGCCAGCAGCTCCGAGTTGGTCACTCAGAGCTACACCTTC. It encodes CASSSELVTQSYTF.

The J gene is TRBJ2-4, the V gene TRBV28, with 7 bases aligning to TRBD1. V dropped 3 bases and J dropped 0; count of bases not matched to a gene: 11. From germline, CDR1 is MDHEN and CDR2 SYDVKM. The CDR3 length is 18 residues. For the CDR3, the DNA is TGTGCCAGCAGTTTTTTGTCGGGACAGACACTAGCCAAAAACATTCAGTACTTC. Amino acid sequence: CASSFLSGQTLAKNIQYF. The whole variable domain, filled in from reference TRBV28 and TRBJ2-4, reads DVKVTQSSRYLVKRTGEKVFLECVQDMDHENMFWYRQDPGLGLRLIYFSYDVKMKEKGDIPEGYSVSREKKERFSLILESASTNQTSMYLCASSFLSGQTLAKNIQYFGAGTRLSVL.

Only a few counts were recorded for this clonotype. The J gene is TRBJ2-7, the V gene TRBV19; TRBD1 agrees at 7 bases. Trimming at V came to 9 bases and at J to 4 bases, leaving 12 bases not matched to a gene. Germline V CDR1 and CDR2: LNHDA, SQIVND (reference sequence). The CDR3 is 14 amino acids. CDR3 coding DNA: TGTGCCAGCCGTCGACAGGGTCGGCCTTACGAGCAGTACTTC. This gives the protein CASRRQGRPYEQYF.

This clonotype came up a few times. V gene TRBV5-1 combines with J gene TRBJ1-1, with D uncertain. This CDR3 comprises 13 residues. Germline-derived CDR1 and CDR2 are SGHRS and YFSETQ. V shed 0 bases and J shed 3 bases, with 6 bases lying between them. The CDR3 reads CASSLVVDTEAFF. CDR3 sequence (DNA): TGCGCCAGCAGCTTGGTTGTGGACACTGAAGCTTTCTTT.

This clonotype appeared many times. V and J are TRBV12-3 or TRBV12-4 and TRBJ1-3; D perhaps matches TRBD1 (5 bases). There are 16 residues in the CDR3. V was cut by 5 bases and J by 0 bases, with 14 bases left in between. CDR3 sequence reads: CASSQGRRISGNTIYF. The CDR3 DNA sequence: TGTGCCAGCAGTCAGGGACGGCGGATCTCTGGAAACACCATATATTTT.